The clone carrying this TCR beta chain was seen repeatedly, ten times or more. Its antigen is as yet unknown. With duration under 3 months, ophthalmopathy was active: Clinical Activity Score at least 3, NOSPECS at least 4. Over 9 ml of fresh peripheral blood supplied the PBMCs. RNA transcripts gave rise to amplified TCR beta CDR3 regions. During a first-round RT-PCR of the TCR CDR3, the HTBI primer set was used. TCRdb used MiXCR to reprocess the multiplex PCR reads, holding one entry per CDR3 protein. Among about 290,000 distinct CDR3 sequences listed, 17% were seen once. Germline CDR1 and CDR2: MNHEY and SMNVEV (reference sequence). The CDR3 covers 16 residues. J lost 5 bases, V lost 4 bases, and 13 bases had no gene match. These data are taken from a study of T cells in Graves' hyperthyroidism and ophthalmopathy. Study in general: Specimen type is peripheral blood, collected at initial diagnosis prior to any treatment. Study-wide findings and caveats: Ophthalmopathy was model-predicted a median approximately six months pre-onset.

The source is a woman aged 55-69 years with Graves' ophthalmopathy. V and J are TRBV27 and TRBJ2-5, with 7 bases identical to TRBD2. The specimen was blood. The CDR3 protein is CASSSPGWEGIETQYF. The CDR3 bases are TGTGCCAGCAGTTCCCCCGGTTGGGAGGGGATCGAGACCCAGTACTTC.